The clone carrying this TCR beta chain appeared once. Antigen unknown. With 1 base removed from V and 2 bases from J, the gap between germline ends came to 11 bases. This CDR3 region has 15 residues. Germline loops: CDR1 SEHNR, CDR2 FQNEAQ (reference sequence). Sequencing used immunoSEQ multiplex PCR; TCRdb keeps in-frame clones, though not all of them. The sample yields about 200,000 clones, around nine tenths seen once. This entry is derived from a study of T cell responses to AZD1222 COVID-19 vaccine. Findings and limits, study-wide: Of the AZD1222 recipients, only five to seven were seropositive at baseline. An increase in Spike-specific TCR breadth and depth was observed after two AZD1222 doses.

The chain couples TRBV7-9 to TRBJ1-2; a weak D match, TRBD1 (6 bases). The source of this sequence is an adult in good health. Specimen: peripheral blood, collected on day 0 of AZD1222 vaccination. The CDR3 loop is CASSLGTGQNYGYTF. The CDR3 DNA reads TGTGCCAGCAGCTTAGGCACAGGACAGAACTATGGCTACACCTTC.